One and the same sample provided the 22 T cell receptor beta chains below, sequenced in a study of cytotoxic CD8 clonotypes in ibrutinib-treated CLL listed by TCRdb under 2021. The sample's time point label is to be understood as: 12 months on ibrutinib. The protocol used for the library was the immunoSEQ multiplex PCR assay. Entries here come from immuneACCESS through TCRdb and include only in-frame sequences with V and J called. Some clones fail to appear in such tables; in the studies checked, an unresolved V gene covers under half of the shortfall, and the cause of the remainder is unknown. This sample has almost 45,000 clones in its table, and about 70% of those were observed once. The ten top clones hold around an eighth of the sample. Material: PBMCs, obtained after 12 months of ibrutinib treatment. These TCRs come from a human donor with chronic lymphocytic leukemia.

This chain connects TRBV4-3 to TRBJ2-7, with D possibly TRBD1 on 5 matching bases. The ends were cut back, 0 bases at V and 9 bases at J, with 15 bases in the middle. Germline V gene data show CDR1 as LGHNA and CDR2 as YSLEER. The CDR3 covers 14 residues. CDR3 sequence reads: CASSQDHQGLVQYF. CDR3 nucleotide sequence: TGCGCCAGCAGCCAAGATCATCAGGGTTTGGTGCAGTACTTC.

The genes are TRBV6-5 and TRBJ2-1; unclear D gene. Trimming shortened V by 5 bases and J by 3 bases, and 8 bases separated the two germline ends. The CDR3 loop spans 13 amino acids. The V gene's germline CDR1 is MNHEY and CDR2 SVGAGI. For the CDR3, the DNA is TGTGCCAGCAGTCTGCTAGGCTACAATGAGCAGTTCTTC. It translates to CASSLLGYNEQFF.

The chain has TRBV6-1 and TRBJ1-2; unclear D gene. CDR1 MNHNS and CDR2 SASEGT come from the germline V gene. Trimming stripped 1 base from V and 5 bases from J, with 8 bases between. This CDR3 spans 13 amino acids. CDR3 region: CASSEGRTYGYTF. CDR3 nucleotide sequence: TGTGCCAGCAGTGAAGGTCGGACTTATGGCTACACCTTC.

The J gene is TRBJ2-4, the V gene TRBV6-1; the D gene is possibly TRBD2 (6 bases). There are 14 residues in the CDR3. V was clipped by 7 bases and J by 8 bases, with 18 bases between them. CDR1 is MNHNS and CDR2 is SASEGT in the germline V gene. The CDR3 is CASIDRGGEDIQYF. For the CDR3, the DNA is TGTGCCAGCATTGACCGTGGCGGGGAAGACATTCAGTACTTC.

The chain has TRBV18 and TRBJ1-2, with D unclear. Per germline, CDR1 KGHSH and CDR2 LQKENI. The CDR3 is 12 amino acids. Trimming took 4 bases from V and 4 from J, leaving 7 bases between them. The CDR3 protein is CASSLGVYGYTF. CDR3 DNA sequence: TGTGCCAGCTCACTTGGGGTCTATGGCTACACCTTC. Based on the CDR3 plus reference TRBV18 and TRBJ1-2, the full variable domain is NAGVMQNPRHLVRRRGQEARLRCSPMKGHSHVYWYRQLPEEGLKFMVYLQKENIIDESGMPKERFSAEFPKEGPSILRIQQVVRGDSAAYFCASSLGVYGYTFGSGTRLTVV.

This sequence joins TRBV2 and TRBJ2-3; TRBD2 matches 9 bases. CDR1 is SNHLY, CDR2 FYNNEI, per germline. Trimming at V came to 7 bases and at J to 2 bases, leaving 7 bases not matched to a gene. This CDR3 has 15 amino acids. As DNA, the CDR3 is TGTGCCAGCACCATTAGCGGGGGAAACACAGATACGCAGTATTTT. Protein: CASTISGGNTDTQYF.

The CDR3 is CASSPGIALSNEQFF. The CDR3 region has the DNA TGTGCCAGCAGTCCCGGGATAGCGTTAAGCAATGAGCAGTTCTTC. The J gene is TRBJ2-1, the V gene TRBV27, with D maybe TRBD2 (5 bases). Trimming removed 5 bases at V and 6 bases at J, with 17 bases between. The germline gives CDR1 MNHEY, CDR2 SMNVEV (reference sequence). The CDR3 is 15 amino acids.

The chain uses TRBV2 and TRBJ2-3; tentative D call: TRBD2 (6 bases). Per the germline V gene, CDR1 is SNHLY and CDR2 is FYNNEI. V shed 7 bases and J shed 5 bases, with 25 bases lying between them. This CDR3 region has 17 residues. The CDR3: CASTFIRSGTQGDTQYF. CDR3 nucleotide sequence: TGTGCCAGCACCTTCATTCGCTCCGGGACTCAGGGAGATACGCAGTATTTT.

The chain combines TRBV6-1 with TRBJ1-2; weak D call: TRBD1 (5 bases). The V gene's germline CDR1 is MNHNS and CDR2 SASEGT. This CDR3 comprises 14 residues. V dropped 1 base and J dropped 5 bases, with 11 bases sitting between them. CDR3 sequence (DNA): TGTGCCAGCAGTGAAGGGGGCAGGGAATATGGCTACACCTTC. Encoded protein: CASSEGGREYGYTF.

The rearrangement links TRBV27 to TRBJ2-7, with unresolved D. CDR1 is MNHEY and CDR2 is SMNVEV in the germline V gene (reference sequence). V was cut by 8 bases and J by 11 bases, with 16 bases left in between. CDR3 length: 11 residues. CDR3 residues: CASGPGPLKYF. The CDR3 DNA reads as TGTGCCAGCGGTCCCGGGCCTCTCAAGTACTTC.

This sequence joins TRBV11-2 and TRBJ1-3; a weak D match, TRBD1 (5 bases). The CDR3 covers 15 residues. V dropped 7 bases and J dropped 3 bases, with 16 bases sitting between them. Germline CDR1 is SGHAT and CDR2 is FQNNGV. In nucleotides, the CDR3 is TGTGCCAGCACTTCAAGAAGCGGGGGTGGAAACACCATATATTTT. It specifies CASTSRSGGGNTIYF. Combining the CDR3 with reference TRBV11-2 and TRBJ1-3 gives the whole variable domain EAGVAQSPRYKIIEKRQSVAFWCNPISGHATLYWYQQILGQGPKLLIQFQNNGVVDDSQLPKDRFSAERLKGVDSTLKIQPAKLEDSAVYLCASTSRSGGGNTIYFGEGSWLTVV.

The chain's CDR3 is CASSTDRVSGVRTEAFF. The DNA of the CDR3 is TGTGCCAGCAGTACGGACAGGGTCAGCGGTGTTCGCACTGAAGCTTTCTTT. The rearrangement joins TRBV27 to TRBJ1-1; TRBD1 agrees at 8 bases. Trimming cost V 5 bases and J 4 bases; bases outside gene matches: 15. The germline CDR1 and CDR2 sequences are MNHEY and SMNVEV (reference sequence). This CDR3 contains 17 residues.

This chain uses TRBV7-9 with TRBJ1-3; no clear D. Per the germline V gene, CDR1 is SEHNR and CDR2 is FQNEAQ (reference sequence). The V end was cut by 2 bases, the J end by 0 bases, with 8 bases between. The CDR3 runs 15 residues. In DNA, the CDR3 is TGTGCCAGCAGCTTATTCAGCCTCTCTGGAAACACCATATATTTT. Encoded protein: CASSLFSLSGNTIYF.

The rearrangement joins TRBV5-1 to TRBJ2-7, with D perhaps TRBD1 (5 bases). Deletions cut 4 bases from V and 6 bases from J, with 20 bases between. The CDR3 has 15 residues. Looked up from germline, CDR1 is SGHRS and CDR2 is YFSETQ. The CDR3 protein is CASSTSSGSQGEQYF. The DNA for the CDR3 is TGCGCCAGCAGCACCTCCTCCGGGTCTCAGGGCGAGCAGTACTTC.

This rearrangement joins TRBV5-4 to TRBJ1-2; D not certain. Looked up from germline, CDR1 is SGHNT and CDR2 is YYREEE (reference sequence). V lost 4 bases, J lost 6 bases, and 25 bases lay in between. The CDR3 is 17 amino acids. The CDR3 spells CASSGLTVNTNGDGYTF. CDR3 nucleotide sequence: TGTGCCAGCAGCGGCCTCACAGTCAACACCAACGGGGATGGCTACACCTTC.

The V and J genes are TRBV27 and TRBJ2-1; 15 bases agree with TRBD2. The length of the CDR3 is 18 residues. CDR1 MNHEY and CDR2 SMNVEV come from the germline V gene (reference sequence). With 4 bases clipped from V and 6 bases from J, the junction kept 10 bases outside the gene matches. This chain's CDR3 is CASSSGTSGRRVGNEQFF. As DNA, the CDR3 is TGTGCCAGCAGTTCGGGGACTAGCGGGAGGAGGGTTGGCAATGAGCAGTTCTTC.

V usage is TRBV28 and J usage is TRBJ1-1, with D hard to call. CDR3 length: 13 residues. V gave up 2 bases and J gave up 4 bases, with 8 bases separating them. Germline values: CDR1 MDHEN, CDR2 SYDVKM. In DNA form, the CDR3 reads TGTGCCAGCAGTTTAGGACGTATCACTGAAGCTTTCTTT. This sequence encodes CASSLGRITEAFF.

The V and J genes are TRBV18 and TRBJ2-7; D possibly corresponds to TRBD1 (5 bases). Germline-derived CDR1 and CDR2 are KGHSH and LQKENI. The CDR3 has 15 amino acids. Trimming removed 1 base from V and 6 bases from J, with 16 bases in between. The CDR3, as DNA: TGTGCCAGCTCACCACTGACTTCTGGACAAGGCGAGCAGTACTTC. It yields the protein CASSPLTSGQGEQYF.

As concerns this clone: The identical CDR3 is also encoded by other nucleotide sequences in the sample. The chain is built from TRBV28 and TRBJ2-1; D is unclear. The CDR3 length is 15 residues. The germline V and J ends were trimmed by 4 bases and 0 bases, with 10 bases remaining between them. The V gene's germline CDR1 is MDHEN and CDR2 SYDVKM. The CDR3 loop reads CASSSPASSYNEQFF. In DNA, the CDR3 is TGTGCCAGCAGTTCTCCGGCGAGCTCCTACAATGAGCAGTTCTTC. Looking up the rest from reference TRBV28 and TRBJ2-1 gives the full variable domain: DVKVTQSSRYLVKRTGEKVFLECVQDMDHENMFWYRQDPGLGLRLIYFSYDVKMKEKGDIPEGYSVSREKKERFSLILESASTNQTSMYLCASSSPASSYNEQFFGPGTRLTVL.

The rearrangement uses TRBV2 and TRBJ2-7; D perhaps matches TRBD2 (6 bases). Trimming took 4 bases from V and 4 from J, leaving 14 bases between them. Germline CDR1 is SNHLY and CDR2 is FYNNEI. The CDR3 extends over 14 amino acids. The CDR3 is CASSARRGGYEQYF. The CDR3 DNA sequence: TGTGCCAGCAGTGCCCGTAGGGGAGGTTACGAGCAGTACTTC.

In this sample, this clone turned up once. The J gene is TRBJ1-1, the V gene TRBV28; D is undetermined. Deletions cut 1 base from V and 4 bases from J, with 13 bases between. This CDR3 is built from 15 residues. CDR1 and CDR2 (germline): MDHEN, SYDVKM. The CDR3 loop is CASSLSGEWGTEAFF. CDR3 bases: TGTGCCAGCAGTTTATCGGGCGAATGGGGCACTGAAGCTTTCTTT.

The chain recombines TRBV27 with TRBJ2-1; D possibly matches TRBD1 or TRBD2 (5 bases each). The CDR3 is 13 residues long. The V end lost 6 bases, the J end lost 14 bases, and 20 bases lay between the germline ends. Germline CDR1 MNHEY, CDR2 SMNVEV (reference sequence). The CDR3 bases are TGTGCCAGCAGAAATGGGGACGGCCTTGTGGAGTTCTTC. Translated, it gives CASRNGDGLVEFF.